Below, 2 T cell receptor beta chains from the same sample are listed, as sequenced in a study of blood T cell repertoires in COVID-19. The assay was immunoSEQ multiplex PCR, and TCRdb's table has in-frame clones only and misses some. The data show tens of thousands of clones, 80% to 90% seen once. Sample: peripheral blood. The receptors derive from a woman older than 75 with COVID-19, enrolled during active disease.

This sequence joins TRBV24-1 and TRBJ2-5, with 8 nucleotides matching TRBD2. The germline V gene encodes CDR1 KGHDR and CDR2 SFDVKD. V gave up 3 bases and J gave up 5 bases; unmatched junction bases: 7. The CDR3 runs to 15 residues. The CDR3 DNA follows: TGTGCCACCAGTGATCCGGGAGGGAGCGCCGAGACCCAGTACTTC. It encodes CATSDPGGSAETQYF.

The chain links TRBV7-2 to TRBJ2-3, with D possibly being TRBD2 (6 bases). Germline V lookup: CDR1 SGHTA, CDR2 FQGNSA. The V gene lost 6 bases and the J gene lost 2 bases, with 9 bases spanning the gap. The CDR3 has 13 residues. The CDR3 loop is CASRGDFTDTQYF. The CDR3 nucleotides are TGTGCCAGCAGAGGGGACTTCACAGATACGCAGTATTTT. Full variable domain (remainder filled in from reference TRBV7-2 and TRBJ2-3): GAGVSQSPSNKVTEKGKDVELRCDPISGHTALYWYRQSLGQGLEFLIYFQGNSAPDKSGLPSDRFSAERTGGSVSTLTIQRTQQEDSAVYLCASRGDFTDTQYFGPGTRLTVL.